This entry concerns a single T cell receptor beta chain. The sample is drawn from a study of T cells after yellow fever vaccination. Deletions cut 6 bases from V and 3 bases from J, with 27 bases between. This CDR3 has 17 amino acids. The germline gives CDR1 DFQATT, CDR2 SNEGSKA (reference sequence). A process of 5'RACE template switching, which added a universal primer site and UMIs, was used to make TCR cDNA. TCRdb re-analysed the 5' RACE reads in MiXCR, keeping a single row per CDR3 protein. The sample yields 250,000 to 300,000 distinct CDR3 sequences, roughly 4.8% seen once. The J gene is TRBJ2-7, the V gene TRBV20-1; possible D gene TRBD2, 6 bases. This sample comprised CD4+ T cells sorted from PBMCs, obtained on the day of the yellow fever booster vaccination. The source is a man between 18 and 29 years old who received the YFV17D yellow fever vaccine. This CDR3 reads CSATPIAGPGGYYEQYF. Written as DNA, the CDR3 is TGCAGTGCAACTCCGATTGCGGGGCCCGGAGGGTACTACGAGCAGTACTTC.